This T cell receptor beta chain was identified in a study of shared clonotypes between healthy human individuals (dated by TCRdb to 2019 to 2021). Broadly, across the study: The cohort included a few men and two women between 18 and 49 years of age. For each donor, CD4 naive and CD4 memory were each given three plates, CD8 naive was given two plates, and CD8 memory was given one plate. To estimate repertoire size and how much clonotype sharing occurs between individuals, the study deeply sequenced the blood TCR repertoires of a handful of healthy adults. To increase sequencing depth and limit assay-specific biases, different laboratories used diverse techniques to prepare libraries and sequence TCR repertoires. Leukapheresis yielded between about 0.8 and 8.9 billion PBMCs per donor. Findings and caveats that apply to the study as a whole: Incomplete sequencing was indicated by rarefaction of sorted-subset datasets, despite the large sequencing depth. Higher generation probabilities were observed for clonotypes shared by all four sorted-subset donors than for non-shared clonotypes. Based on pairwise subsampling, the degree of clonotype sharing among donors was expected to be affected by sequencing depth. Larger estimated clonotype richness was generally found for naive subsets than for memory subsets. Because the study included a small number of donors, the genetic and exposure-history diversity represented was limited. Only blood was sampled, and tissue TCR repertoires likely differ from those in blood. Roughly 5% of naive CD4, approximately 3.7% of naive CD8, around 2.3% of memory CD4, and roughly 0.4% of memory CD8 clonotypes were shared across a few donors.

In the case of this clone: Its antigen is currently not known. Base qualities are not recorded, but no much larger clone differs from it by a single base.

Using the deep immunoSEQ assay, TCR CDR3 regions were amplified from genomic DNA by multiplex PCR. For each cell subset, the extracted genomic DNA was distributed evenly across all wells of several immunoSEQ 96-well plates, and each plate served as one replicate. For sorted subsets, about 210 ng of genomic DNA, equivalent to some 30,000 T cell genomes, went into each replicate PCR. The purified libraries were quantified using a Qubit 3.0 fluorometer, sized with a Bioanalyzer 2100, and then quantified again using the KAPA Library Quantification kit. Each immunoSEQ 96-well plate was sequenced on its own single-read 150-cycle Illumina NextSeq 550 flow cell. The authors' pipeline ran thus. The immunoSEQ output contained only junctional sequences without quality scores, so filtering could not match that applied to full-length reads. To assign V/J genes and CDR3, sequences were annotated against IMGT germline references using PyIR, a Python wrapper for IgBLAST v1.9. Reads with weak V/J assignments (E-value above 1e-6), missing CDR3, stop codons, out-of-frame junctions, or ambiguous translated residues were removed. V3J clonotypes were defined as sequences sharing an identical inferred V gene, J gene, and CDR3 amino acid sequence. To compute the percentage overlap between repertoires, the number of shared unique clonotypes was divided by the size of the smaller repertoire. Three approaches were used to assess repertoire richness: RTK rarefaction, the Chao1 estimator, and Recon v2.1 estimates of unobserved clonotypes. OLGA was used to compute generation probabilities for all TCRbeta clonotypes that the gDNA method yielded from a handful of donors. What TCRdb holds here is the immuneACCESS table cut down to in-frame rearrangements. Part of the clones is not present; checked against another copy, under half of the missing clones reflect an unresolved V gene, and the others are unexplained. The DNA was the basis for D and trimming; V, J and clone size are from that table. The sample table holds more than 1,200,000 clones, of which 98% to 99% were seen once. The top ten hold around 0.33% of the sample.

V sheds 5 bases and J sheds 6 bases, leaving 17 bases between their ends. There are 14 amino acids in the CDR3, from cysteine to phenylalanine inclusive. Solely the CDR3 DNA is kept, with 42 bases framed from the first base. The germline V gene encodes CDR1 SQVTM and CDR2 ANQGSEA. Healthy HIV-negative adults with no recently reported acute infections or vaccinations were included as donors. All donors were Caucasian adults living in Nashville, Tennessee, USA. CD4+ T cells were enriched by magnetic negative selection, after which naive cells were positively selected on CD45RA and the negative fraction was taken as the memory subset. Blood was obtained by leukapheresis, after which PBMCs were separated by Ficoll-Histopaque density gradient centrifugation and cryopreserved in liquid nitrogen vapor phase. Purity and quantity of every magnetically sorted T cell population were checked by analytical flow cytometry. Genomic DNA was isolated from every sorted fraction and measured by UV absorbance on a Nanodrop 2000c.

The sequencing sample was made of naive CD4+ T cells sorted from blood. In the paper's terms, the cell subset or site label means: CD45RA+ positively selected. The sequence is built from TRBV29-1 and TRBJ2-1, with TRBD2 tentatively as D gene (6 bases match). The sequence came from a man aged 30-40 years in good health. CDR3 protein: CSVCAILAINEQFF. The bases are TGCAGCGTTTGTGCTATACTAGCAATCAATGAGCAGTTCTTC.